Listed below are T cell receptor beta chains from one sample, sequenced in a study of blood T cell repertoires in COVID-19. Only in-frame clones appear in the TCRdb table, and some are missing; sequencing was by immunoSEQ multiplex PCR. The top ten hold 15% to 19% of the sample, which has 35,000 to 50,000 clones, roughly nine tenths seen once. Sequencing input: peripheral blood. The receptors come from a woman younger than 45 in a cohort sampled during active COVID-19. CDR3s include the opening cysteine and the closing phenylalanine or tryptophan. Fields, in order: V gene, clone size, D gene, J gene, CDR3 DNA, CDR3 protein. A D gene is named only where the DNA matches it firmly. Clone size, where shown, is once, few, many, or a class for clones that have expanded.

v_call: TRBV28; clone_size: once; d_call: .; j_call: TRBJ1-4; cdr3_nt: TGTGCCAGCAGTTTGGCCAGGGCGCGATCTGCGGAAAAACTGTTTTTT; cdr3_aa: CASSLARARSAEKLFF
v_call: TRBV9; clone_size: .; d_call: .; j_call: TRBJ2-1; cdr3_nt: TGTGCCAGCAGCGTATCCAGCGGCCTAACCTACAATGAGCAGTTCTTC; cdr3_aa: CASSVSSGLTYNEQFF
v_call: TRBV7-2; clone_size: .; d_call: TRBD2; j_call: TRBJ2-2; cdr3_nt: TGTGCCAGCAGCTTAGTGGGACTAGCGCATACGAACACCGGGGAGCTGTTTTTT; cdr3_aa: CASSLVGLAHTNTGELFF
v_call: TRBV9; clone_size: .; d_call: TRBD2; j_call: TRBJ2-1; cdr3_nt: TGTGCCAGCAGCCCTACCCGACTAGCGGGAGTGAATGAGCAGTTCTTC; cdr3_aa: CASSPTRLAGVNEQFF
v_call: TRBV19; clone_size: .; d_call: TRBD1; j_call: TRBJ1-6; cdr3_nt: TGTGCCAGTAGTGCAAAGACAGGGAGGAATTCACCCCTCCACTTT; cdr3_aa: CASSAKTGRNSPLHF
v_call: TRBV6-6; clone_size: .; d_call: .; j_call: TRBJ2-5; cdr3_nt: TGTGCCAGCAGTTACTCGCGGGGAAATGTAGAGACCCAGTACTTC; cdr3_aa: CASSYSRGNVETQYF
v_call: TRBV5-1; clone_size: .; d_call: .; j_call: TRBJ2-1; cdr3_nt: TGCGCCAGCAGCGTGGACGGGAGCTCCTACAATGAGCAGTTCTTC; cdr3_aa: CASSVDGSSYNEQFF
v_call: TRBV7-9; clone_size: once; d_call: .; j_call: TRBJ1-5; cdr3_nt: TGTGCCAGCAGCTTAGGACAGAATAGCAATCAGCCCCAGCATTTT; cdr3_aa: CASSLGQNSNQPQHF
v_call: TRBV4-2; clone_size: .; d_call: .; j_call: TRBJ2-2; cdr3_nt: TGTGCCAGCAGCCAAGAAGGACAGAGGGTAGGGGAGCTGTTTTTT; cdr3_aa: CASSQEGQRVGELFF
v_call: TRBV7-7; clone_size: .; d_call: TRBD1; j_call: TRBJ2-5; cdr3_nt: TGTGCTAGCAGCATGGACAGGTTCGGAGAGACCCAGTACTTC; cdr3_aa: CASSMDRFGETQYF
v_call: TRBV19; clone_size: .; d_call: TRBD1; j_call: TRBJ1-6; cdr3_nt: TGTGCCAGTAGGGACAGGGGAAATTCACCCCTCCACTTT; cdr3_aa: CASRDRGNSPLHF
v_call: TRBV6-5; clone_size: .; d_call: TRBD1; j_call: TRBJ1-2; cdr3_nt: TGTGCCAGCAGGCTACAGGGGGGACTTAACTATGGCTACACCTTC; cdr3_aa: CASRLQGGLNYGYTF
v_call: TRBV20-1; clone_size: .; d_call: .; j_call: TRBJ1-1; cdr3_nt: TGCAGTGCTAGTGGACACGAAGGTTCCACTGAAGCTTTCTTT; cdr3_aa: CSASGHEGSTEAFF
v_call: TRBV19; clone_size: .; d_call: TRBD1; j_call: TRBJ2-7; cdr3_nt: TGTGCCAGTAGTTTAAGACAGGGGGTCTACGAGCAGTACTTC; cdr3_aa: CASSLRQGVYEQYF
v_call: TRBV7-3; clone_size: .; d_call: TRBD1; j_call: TRBJ2-1; cdr3_nt: TGTGCCAGCAGCCTCTCCGGGACAGGAGTCAATGAGCAGTTCTTC; cdr3_aa: CASSLSGTGVNEQFF
v_call: TRBV10-3; clone_size: once; d_call: TRBD1; j_call: TRBJ2-1; cdr3_nt: TGTGCCATCAGTGAAGGGAAGGGACAGGGGGCGACTGAGCAGTTCTTC; cdr3_aa: CAISEGKGQGATEQFF
v_call: TRBV5-1; clone_size: .; d_call: .; j_call: TRBJ2-7; cdr3_nt: TGCGCCAGCAGCTTGGAGGCGGGTTCCTCCTACGAGCAGTACTTC; cdr3_aa: CASSLEAGSSYEQYF
v_call: TRBV28; clone_size: .; d_call: TRBD1; j_call: TRBJ1-5; cdr3_nt: TGTGCCAGCAGTTTTCAGGACAGGGCAAATATCCAGCCCCAGCATTTT; cdr3_aa: CASSFQDRANIQPQHF